The sequence of this T cell receptor beta chain was determined in a study of memory CD4+ T cells and cytomegalovirus serostatus. Whole-study context: Donors were healthy Belgian adults, under ten CMV seropositive and under 30 seronegative.

Overall study findings and caveats: Each of approximately 63 CMV-associated TCRbeta sequences occurred in one to five individuals.

With regard to this clone: Antigen: not known.

Germline CDR1 and CDR2: SNHLY and FYNNEI. V was clipped by 7 bases and J by 6 bases, with 19 bases between them. The CDR3 covers 14 residues. Single viable CD3+CD4+CD8-CD45RO+ cells were sorted as the memory CD4+ T cells. Donors' CMV status reflects serum IgG against pp150, pp28, p38, p52. Assay: immunoSEQ multiplex PCR; the TCRdb copy retains only in-frame clones and omits some. The sample yields about 58,000 clones, 82% seen once. The specimen sequenced was memory CD4+ T cells from blood. The chain carries TRBV2 and TRBJ2-7; no clear D. The clonotype was recovered from an adult in good health and CMV-seronegative. Some clones in this sample may be carry-over from other donors' samples. The CDR3 region has the DNA TGTGCCAGCAAAGCTAAGGTCGTCTCCGGCGAGCAGTACTTC. Amino acids: CASKAKVVSGEQYF.